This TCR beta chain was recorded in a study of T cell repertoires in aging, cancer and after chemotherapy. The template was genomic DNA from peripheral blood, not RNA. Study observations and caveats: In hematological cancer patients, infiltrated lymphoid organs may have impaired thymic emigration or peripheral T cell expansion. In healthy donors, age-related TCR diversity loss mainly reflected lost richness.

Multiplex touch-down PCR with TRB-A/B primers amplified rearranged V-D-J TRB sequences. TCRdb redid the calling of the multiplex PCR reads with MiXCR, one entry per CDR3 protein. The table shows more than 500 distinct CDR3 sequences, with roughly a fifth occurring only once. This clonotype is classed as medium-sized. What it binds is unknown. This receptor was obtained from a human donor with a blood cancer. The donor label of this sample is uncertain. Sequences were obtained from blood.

The CDR3 protein is CASLQGARGTEAFF. DNA of the CDR3: TGTGCCAGCCTACAGGGGGCGCGGGGGACTGAAGCTTTCTTT. The chain is built from TRBV12-3 or TRBV12-4 and TRBJ1-1, with TRBD1 matching 9 bases. After removal of 8 bases from V and 5 bases from J, the junction contained 9 bases not matched to a gene. The CDR3 has 14 residues.